Presented here are 21 T cell receptor beta chains from one specimen sequenced in a study of CD8+ T cells in alopecia areata. Treatment specified: oral pan-JAK inhibitor, 5-10 mg twice daily. TCR sequencing used cDNA made by reverse transcription of extracted RNA. Only in-frame clones appear in the TCRdb table, and some are missing; sequencing was by immunoSEQ multiplex PCR. This sample has about 150,000 clones; about three fifths occur once, and the top ten carry more than 0.7%. This material consisted of CD4+ T cells sorted from blood, taken at week 4, from a patient treated with tofacitinib. These receptors came from a human donor with alopecia areata.

The chain joins TRBV19 to TRBJ2-3; TRBD2 aligns across 11 bases. V gave up 4 bases and J gave up 7 bases; unmatched junction bases: 7. The CDR3 covers 15 residues. CDR1 is LNHDA, CDR2 SQIVND, per germline (reference sequence). DNA for the CDR3: TGTGCCAGTAGTACCACTAGCGGGGGTGAGCATACGCAGTATTTT. Translated, it gives CASSTTSGGEHTQYF. The full variable domain, completed using reference TRBV19 and TRBJ2-3, is DGGITQSPKYLFRKEGQNVTLSCEQNLNHDAMYWYRQDPGQGLRLIYYSQIVNDFQKGDIAEGYSVSREKKESFPLTVTSAQKNPTAFYLCASSTTSGGEHTQYFGPGTRLTVL.

J is TRBJ1-5 and V is TRBV4-1, with D hard to call. Germline V gives CDR1 MGHRA, CDR2 YSYEKL. The ends were cut back, 4 bases at V and 5 bases at J, with 9 bases in the middle. CDR3 length: 13 amino acids. The CDR3 nucleotides read TGCGCCAGCAGCCCCCATAGTTATCAGCCCCAGCATTTT. Translated: CASSPHSYQPQHF.

This clone was recorded once. This rearrangement joins TRBV6-5 to TRBJ1-2; 12 positions agree with TRBD1. Germline-derived CDR1 and CDR2 are MNHEY and SVGAGI. CDR3 length: 15 amino acids. With V trimmed by 6 bases and J by 7 bases, 9 bases remained unmatched. CDR3: CASRPPGDRGLGYTF. The CDR3 nucleotides read TGTGCCAGCAGACCCCCGGGGGACAGGGGGCTTGGCTACACCTTC.

The chain couples TRBV19 to TRBJ1-1; the D is unclear. Trimming took off 5 bases at V and 6 bases at J, with 10 bases between the two ends. This CDR3 is built from 12 residues. CDR1 and CDR2 from the germline V gene are LNHDA and SQIVND (reference sequence). CDR3 sequence (DNA): TGTGCCAGTAGTCTCGAAAAGGCTGAAGCTTTCTTT. Translation gives CASSLEKAEAFF.

The genes are TRBV30 and TRBJ2-5; D might be TRBD2 (5 bases). The CDR3 contains 13 residues. Looked up from germline, CDR1 is GTSNPN and CDR2 is SVGIG (reference sequence). Trimming stripped 0 bases from V and 5 bases from J, with 10 bases between. The CDR3 region is CAWSVHGIETQYF. The CDR3 bases are TGTGCCTGGAGTGTACACGGGATCGAGACCCAGTACTTC.

The chain is built from TRBV29-1 and TRBJ1-2, with 7 bases that match TRBD1. V lost 7 bases and J lost 6; bases outside the gene matches: 2. This CDR3 region has 10 residues. The V gene's germline CDR1 is SQVTM and CDR2 ANQGSEA. CDR3 loop: CSAGTDGYTF. In nucleotides, the CDR3 is TGCAGCGCTGGGACAGATGGCTACACCTTC.

The chain uses TRBV30 and TRBJ2-1; TRBD1 or TRBD2 may be the D gene (6 bases each). Germline assignment: CDR1 GTSNPN and CDR2 SVGIG (reference sequence). This CDR3 has 11 amino acids. Trimming cost V 8 bases and J 7 bases, with 12 bases left between them. CDR3 region: CAGGLLNEQFF. CDR3 nucleotide sequence: TGTGCCGGGGGGCTTTTGAATGAGCAGTTCTTC.

The genes are TRBV5-1 and TRBJ2-2; no clear D. Germline V gene lookup returns CDR1 SGHRS and CDR2 YFSETQ. V gave up 1 base and J gave up 2 bases, with 9 bases separating them. The CDR3 runs 15 residues. CDR3 sequence reads: CASSLSGFNTGELFF. As DNA, the CDR3 is TGCGCCAGCAGCTTGAGTGGTTTTAACACCGGGGAGCTGTTTTTT.

The chain recombines TRBV30 with TRBJ2-3, with D unclear. The germline CDR1 and CDR2 sequences are GTSNPN and SVGIG (reference sequence). Deletions cut 2 bases from V and 3 bases from J, with 6 bases between. CDR3 length: 12 amino acids. The CDR3 here is CAWSLGTDTQYF. In DNA form, the CDR3 reads TGTGCCTGGAGTCTCGGAACAGATACGCAGTATTTT.

The gene calls are TRBV30 and TRBJ2-5, with 10 bases identical to TRBD2. Unmatched junction bases numbered 6, after V lost 0 bases and J lost 5 bases. The CDR3 length is 15 residues. CDR1 GTSNPN and CDR2 SVGIG come from the germline V gene (reference sequence). This chain's CDR3 is CAWSVTSGGAETQYF. CDR3 DNA: TGTGCCTGGAGTGTAACCAGCGGGGGGGCCGAGACCCAGTACTTC.

A few counts support this clone. The CDR3 region has the DNA TGTGCCAGCAGCCAGAGTGGGGCAGATACGCAGTATTTT. Protein sequence: CASSQSGADTQYF. The chain carries TRBV14 and TRBJ2-3; unclear D gene. The germline gives CDR1 SGHDN, CDR2 FVKESK. The CDR3 loop spans 13 amino acids. The V end was cut by 3 bases, the J end by 4 bases, with 8 bases between.

V and J are TRBV29-1 and TRBJ1-4; D call uncertain. The V end lost 8 bases, the J end lost 10 bases, and 14 bases lay between the germline ends. Germline V lookup: CDR1 SQVTM, CDR2 ANQGSEA. The CDR3 totals 11 residues. The DNA of the CDR3 is TGCAGCTTCCTCTCGGTGGGAAAACTGTTTTTT. It specifies CSFLSVGKLFF.

The J gene is TRBJ1-1, the V gene TRBV6-5, with 7 bases identical to TRBD1. V gave up 6 bases and J gave up 1 base; unmatched junction bases: 2. Germline values: CDR1 MNHEY, CDR2 SVGAGI. The CDR3 is made up of 13 amino acids. CDR3 region: CASSRDRNTEAFF. The CDR3 DNA follows: TGTGCCAGCAGCCGGGACAGGAACACTGAAGCTTTCTTT.

The chain carries TRBV29-1 and TRBJ2-5; 7 bases agree with TRBD1. The V and J ends lost 8 bases and 2 bases, in that order; junction bases with no gene match: 8. The germline CDR1 and CDR2 sequences are SQVTM and ANQGSEA. The CDR3 totals 13 residues. The CDR3 sequence is CSFWSRGQETQYF. As DNA, the CDR3 is TGCAGCTTCTGGTCCAGGGGGCAAGAGACCCAGTACTTC.

The V call is TRBV29-1, the J call TRBJ2-5; 13 nucleotides line up with TRBD2. The CDR3 spans 13 residues. In germline, CDR1 is SQVTM, CDR2 ANQGSEA. The junction had 6 bases not matched to a gene; V was cut back by 7 bases and J by 7 bases. CDR3 sequence (DNA): TGCAGCGCCGCGGGACTAGCGGGGAGGACCCAGTACTTC. Protein: CSAAGLAGRTQYF.

V gene TRBV30 combines with J gene TRBJ2-1, with 7 bases identical to TRBD1. The CDR3 has 13 residues. In germline, CDR1 is GTSNPN, CDR2 SVGIG (reference sequence). Losses at the gene ends were 3 bases for V and 7 bases for J; bases not matched to a gene: 6. CDR3 in amino acids: CAWSWYRGNEQFF. As DNA, the CDR3 is TGTGCCTGGAGCTGGTACAGGGGAAATGAGCAGTTCTTC.

V and J are TRBV11-3 and TRBJ2-3; tentative D call: TRBD2 (6 bases). Trimming shortened V by 4 bases and J by 6 bases, and 11 bases separated the two germline ends. The CDR3 has 13 residues. CDR1 SGHNT and CDR2 YENEEA come from the germline V gene. The CDR3 protein is CASSSPGRDTQYF. The CDR3 bases are TGTGCCAGCAGCTCGCCAGGGAGGGATACGCAGTATTTT.

This rearrangement joins TRBV5-1 to TRBJ2-7; 9 positions agree with TRBD1. From germline, CDR1 is SGHRS and CDR2 YFSETQ. With 4 bases clipped from V and 4 bases from J, the junction kept 3 bases outside the gene matches. This CDR3 is built from 13 residues. The CDR3 loop is CASSGTGRYEQYF. The CDR3 DNA is TGCGCCAGCAGCGGGACAGGGCGTTACGAGCAGTACTTC.

This sequence joins TRBV6-5 and TRBJ1-2; TRBD1 matches at 7 bases. Germline-derived CDR1 and CDR2 are MNHEY and SVGAGI. The CDR3 runs to 15 residues. V dropped 2 bases and J dropped 1; count of bases not matched to a gene: 4. The CDR3 here is CASSYGTVNNYGYTF. CDR3 DNA: TGTGCCAGCAGTTACGGGACAGTAAATAACTATGGCTACACCTTC.

The chain joins TRBV29-1 to TRBJ2-6, with D unclear. Germline assignment: CDR1 SQVTM and CDR2 ANQGSEA. The CDR3 consists of 12 residues. The V end lost 4 bases, the J end lost 8 bases, and 9 bases lay between the germline ends. CDR3 in amino acids: CSVAAPTNVLTF. The DNA of the CDR3 is TGCAGCGTTGCGGCCCCCACCAACGTCCTGACTTTC.

The sample holds one count of this clone. The chain has TRBV10-3 and TRBJ2-3; D is ambiguous. The germline V gene has CDR1 ENHRY and CDR2 SYGVKD. Trimming removed 6 bases from V and 0 bases from J, with 7 bases in between. The CDR3 loop spans 13 amino acids. The CDR3 nucleotides read TGTGCCATCAGGACTTCTAGCACAGATACGCAGTATTTT. This translates into CAIRTSSTDTQYF.